Listed here is a single T cell receptor (beta chain). Its target antigen remains unknown. One end of the junction varies from germline; a read error may be responsible. TCRbeta CDR3 regions were amplified from genomic DNA by means of the immunoSEQ Assay, a bias-controlled multiplex PCR. On the study's bioinformatics: Nucleated cell counts per sample were estimated from amplification of reference gene primers within the assay. To quantify the absolute abundance of each unique TCRbeta CDR3 rearrangement, sequence reads were collapsed and filtered. For each sample, productive Simpson clonality was calculated as the square root of Simpson's diversity index across productive rearrangements. TCRdb holds this immuneACCESS table with in-frame rearrangements only. Some clones are missing; in checked studies, unresolved V genes explain under half, and the rest has no known cause. The V and J calls and clone size come from that table; D and trimming were worked out from the DNA. The sample profile shows about 250,000 clones; about 83% of them were found once. Approximately 6% of the sample goes to the ten largest clones.

The CDR3 has 14 amino acids, counting the end cysteine and phenylalanine. Only the CDR3 part of the read is kept: 42 bases, read in frame from the first base. In the germline V gene, CDR1 corresponds to SGHRS and CDR2 to YFSETQ. The entry originates in a study of blood T cell repertoires in COVID-19 (dated by TCRdb to 2018 to 2020). At the level of the whole study: Collaborator samples came from the United States, Italy and Spain and covered acute and convalescent phases of COVID-19. The material from the prospective study consisted of cDNA or gDNA derived from T cells, B-cell-depleted T cells, or PBMCs. Deeply sampled blood TCRbeta repertoires from subjects exposed to, actively infected with, or recovered from COVID-19 were included in the dataset. The repertoires were released in a freely available public database intended as a resource for research on the immune response to SARS-CoV-2. The samples were drawn from two sources: the first 160 participants of the ongoing ImmuneRACE study, and 1,200 or so subjects contributed by 6 global collaborators. Nearly every sample came with metadata listing a de-identified subject ID, COVID-19 status, age in years and sex. HLA class I and class II types, where available, came from metadata supplied by the sample provider rather than from assay-based typing.

Overall study outcomes, separate from this receptor: How much clinical and demographic metadata was included differed by source and by participant, and the metadata was provided uncurated.

At one collaborating source in Seattle, patients were enrolled during active infection and were followed longitudinally through the course of disease. Whole blood was collected in K2EDTA tubes by collaborating institutions according to the institutions' own protocols. Collaborator samples were shipped for TCRbeta analysis as frozen whole blood, isolated PBMCs, or DNA extracted from either sample type. This chain joins TRBV5-1 to TRBJ2-3; TRBD1 matches 7 bases in the middle. The sequence was collected from a woman at least 80 years old with COVID-19, enrolled during active disease. Sequenced sample: peripheral blood. This receptor carries the CDR3 CAGSPGQGTDTQYF. The sequence in DNA is TGCGCCGGCAGCCCCGGACAGGGCACAGATACGCAGTATTTT.